This T cell receptor (beta chain) was retrieved from a study of blood T cell repertoires in COVID-19 (TCRdb year 2020). Turning to the overall study: The collaborator samples originated in the United States, Italy and Spain and spanned the acute and convalescent phases of COVID-19. Where HLA class I and class II types were available, the types were taken from metadata supplied by the sample provider, not from assay-based typing. Deeply sampled blood TCRbeta repertoires from subjects exposed to, actively infected with, or recovered from COVID-19 were included in the dataset. The samples were drawn from two sources: the first 160 participants of the ongoing ImmuneRACE study, and some 1,300 subjects contributed by 6 global collaborators. The prospective study material was composed of cDNA or gDNA derived from T cells, B-cell-depleted T cells, or PBMCs. The repertoires were released in a freely available public database intended as a resource for research on the immune response to SARS-CoV-2. Sample metadata almost always included a de-identified subject ID, COVID-19 status, age in years and sex. General findings and caveats noted by the study authors: The quantity of clinical and demographic metadata differed by source and by participant and was supplied without curation.

Whole blood was collected in K2EDTA tubes by collaborating institutions according to the institutions' own protocols. For TCRbeta analysis, collaborators shipped samples as frozen whole blood, isolated PBMCs, or DNA extracted from either of those sample types. This clone was recorded a few times. No cognate antigen has been identified for it. No clone much larger than this one lies a single base away; base qualities are absent. The germline V gene (reference sequence) yields LGHDT for CDR1 and YNNKEL for CDR2. The CDR3 spans 13 residues, from the cysteine through the phenylalanine. CDR3 DNA is the only sequence kept; it has 39 bases, read in frame from the first base. A distance of 7 bases separates the germline ends of V and J, which lose 0 bases and 7 bases respectively. The immunoSEQ Assay, a bias-controlled multiplex PCR, was used to amplify TCRbeta CDR3 regions from genomic DNA. The study's own analysis went as follows. Nucleated cell counts per sample were estimated from amplification of reference gene primers within the assay. To quantify the absolute abundance of each unique TCRbeta CDR3 rearrangement, sequence reads were collapsed and filtered. For each sample, productive Simpson clonality was calculated as the square root of Simpson's diversity index over productive rearrangements. Drawn from immuneACCESS, this table holds only the in-frame rearrangements with V and J called that TCRdb kept. Clones are partly lost; checked studies trace under half to an unresolved V gene and leave the rest unexplained. From that table come the V and J calls and clone size; the DNA was used to work out D and trimming. For this sample the table gives roughly 110,000 clones, of which around 75% were detected only once. 0.75% to 1% of the sample comes from the top ten.

The receptor chain draws on TRBV3-1 (or the pseudogene TRBV3-2) and TRBJ1-5, with no confidently assigned D gene. The sequencing input was peripheral blood. This clonotype originated in a human donor with acute or convalescent COVID-19. The donor label of this sample is uncertain. For the CDR3, the sequence is CASSQDRGQPQHF. In nucleotide form, the sequence is TGTGCCAGCAGCCAAGATCGGGGACAGCCCCAGCATTTT.